The clone carrying this T cell receptor (beta chain) was seen more than once but under ten times. Its specificity is unknown. The record originates from a study of beta chain features in type 1 diabetes. Looking at the study overall: Cells sorted and examined across all samples totaled almost 110 million.

Reverse transcribing all isolated RNA meant expressed TCRB transcripts were sequenced. Libraries were prepared by immunoSEQ multiplex PCR; TCRdb keeps only in-frame clonotypes and omits some of them. The data show about 350,000 clones, around 19% seen once. V was shortened by 7 bases and J by 0 bases, with 6 bases between the two germline ends. This CDR3 region has 12 residues. The germline gives CDR1 SEHNR, CDR2 FQNEAQ (reference sequence). Whole-study results and caveats: Type 1 diabetes patients had VDJ junctions that carried fewer insertions and more deletions. Researchers could not determine here whether HLA type influences TCRB rearrangement. PCR might show a preference for shorter templates, equally across patients and controls.

This chain joins TRBV7-9 and TRBJ1-1; D unresolved. Specimen: naive CD4+ T cells from blood. This receptor was taken from a woman aged 18-29 years in good health. The CDR3 DNA reads as TGTGCCAGCACACTCATGAACACTGAAGCTTTCTTT. It codes for CASTLMNTEAFF. Drawing the rest from reference TRBV7-9 and TRBJ1-1, the complete variable domain is DTGVSQNPRHKITKRGQNVTFRCDPISEHNRLYWYRQTLGQGPEFLTYFQNEAQLEKSRLLSDRFSAERPKGSFSTLEIQRTEQGDSAMYLCASTLMNTEAFFGQGTRLTVV.